The T cell receptor beta chain described here comes from a study of preoperative IRX-2 immunotherapy in early breast cancer. TCRdb keeps only in-frame clones here, not all; method: immunoSEQ multiplex PCR. Of about 98,000 clones listed, 86% are singletons. As to treatment: preoperative locoregional IRX-2 cytokine immunotherapy. Preoperative locoregional IRX-2 cytokine immunotherapy was tested in the phase Ib source study. This CDR3 is 19 amino acids long. The TCR was taken from a human donor with breast cancer. The chain employs TRBV1 and TRBJ2-2. TRBV1 is an annotated pseudogene. The source was tumor tissue, collected after IRX-2 immunotherapy. The CDR3 sequence is CASSQDPLRVKALGGELFF. The CDR3 DNA reads as TGCGCCAGCAGCCAAGATCCACTCCGGGTGAAAGCTCTGGGAGGGGAGCTGTTTTTT.